This paragraph reports one T cell receptor (beta chain). Its antigen is as yet unknown. A single record per CDR3 protein comes from TCRdb applying MiXCR to the RT-PCR reads. The sample shows about 780,000 distinct CDR3 sequences, approximately 17% of them seen only once. This entry comes from a study of response to subunit inactivated influenza vaccine. Findings and caveats of the study: Authors proposed each seasonal influenza vaccination draws in few new T cells.

V lost 3 bases and J lost 3; bases outside the gene matches: 4. There are 15 residues in the CDR3. This TCR was sampled from a man in his forties or fifties who received an inactivated influenza vaccine. This chain connects TRBV12-3 or TRBV12-4 to TRBJ2-7; 11 positions match TRBD1. The material sequenced was PBMCs from blood, taken about 5 days after vaccination. The CDR3 DNA follows: TGTGCCAGCAGTTTCCGGGACAGGGGGTTCTACGAGCAGTACTTC. Protein sequence: CASSFRDRGFYEQYF.